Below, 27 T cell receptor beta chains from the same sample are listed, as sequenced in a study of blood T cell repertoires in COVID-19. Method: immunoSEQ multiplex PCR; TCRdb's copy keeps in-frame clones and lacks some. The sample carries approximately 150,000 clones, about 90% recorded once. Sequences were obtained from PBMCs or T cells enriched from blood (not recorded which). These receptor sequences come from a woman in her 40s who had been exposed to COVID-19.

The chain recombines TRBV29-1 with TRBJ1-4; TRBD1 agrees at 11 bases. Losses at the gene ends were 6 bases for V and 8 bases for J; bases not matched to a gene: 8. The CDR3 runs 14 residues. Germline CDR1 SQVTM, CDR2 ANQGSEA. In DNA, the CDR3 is TGCAGCGTCGATCCGGACAGGGGGCAAGAAAAACTGTTTTTT. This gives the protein CSVDPDRGQEKLFF.

CDR3 DNA sequence: TGTGCCAGCAGCTTGGGAGGGTATAGTTACGAGCAGTACTTC. Its protein is CASSLGGYSYEQYF. The chain uses TRBV5-5 and TRBJ2-7; D possibly corresponds to TRBD2 (5 bases). V was shortened by 0 bases and J by 4 bases, with 11 bases between the two germline ends. The CDR3 has 14 residues. Germline CDR1 reads SGHKS; CDR2 reads YYEKEE (reference sequence).

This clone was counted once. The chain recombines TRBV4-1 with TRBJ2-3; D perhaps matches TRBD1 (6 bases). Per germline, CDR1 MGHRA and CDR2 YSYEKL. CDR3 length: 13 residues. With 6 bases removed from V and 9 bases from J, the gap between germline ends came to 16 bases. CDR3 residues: CASRHAGEHTQYF. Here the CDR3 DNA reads TGCGCCAGCAGGCACGCAGGGGAGCACACGCAGTATTTT.

CDR3 protein: CASSQDLPNEQFF. The DNA for the CDR3 is TGCGCCAGCAGCCAAGATCTCCCCAATGAGCAGTTCTTC. This chain connects TRBV4-1 to TRBJ2-1; D is ambiguous. This CDR3 contains 13 residues. Germline CDR1 MGHRA, CDR2 YSYEKL. Between the trimmed V and J ends, which lost 0 bases and 6 bases, there was a span of 6 bases.

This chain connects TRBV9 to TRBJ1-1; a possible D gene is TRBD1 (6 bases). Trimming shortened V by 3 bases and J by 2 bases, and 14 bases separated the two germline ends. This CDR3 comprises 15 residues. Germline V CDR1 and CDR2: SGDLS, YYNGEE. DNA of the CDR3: TGTGCCAGCAGCGGGACAGATTGGTTCAACACTGAAGCTTTCTTT. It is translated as CASSGTDWFNTEAFF. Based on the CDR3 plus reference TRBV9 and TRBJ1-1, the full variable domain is DSGVTQTPKHLITATGQRVTLRCSPRSGDLSVYWYQQSLDQGLQFLIQYYNGEERAKGNILERFSAQQFPDLHSELNLSSLELGDSALYFCASSGTDWFNTEAFFGQGTRLTVV.

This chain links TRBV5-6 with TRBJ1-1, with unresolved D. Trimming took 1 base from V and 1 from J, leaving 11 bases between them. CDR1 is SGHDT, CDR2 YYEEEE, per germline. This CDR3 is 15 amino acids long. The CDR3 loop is CASSLILEGNTEAFF. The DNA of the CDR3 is TGTGCCAGCAGCTTGATCCTGGAGGGGAACACTGAAGCTTTCTTT.

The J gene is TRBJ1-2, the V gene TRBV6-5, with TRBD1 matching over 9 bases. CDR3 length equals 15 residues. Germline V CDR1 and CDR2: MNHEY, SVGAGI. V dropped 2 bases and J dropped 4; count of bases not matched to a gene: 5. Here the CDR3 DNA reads TGTGCCAGCAGTTACACTGGACAGGGGATCTATGGCTACACCTTC. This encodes CASSYTGQGIYGYTF.

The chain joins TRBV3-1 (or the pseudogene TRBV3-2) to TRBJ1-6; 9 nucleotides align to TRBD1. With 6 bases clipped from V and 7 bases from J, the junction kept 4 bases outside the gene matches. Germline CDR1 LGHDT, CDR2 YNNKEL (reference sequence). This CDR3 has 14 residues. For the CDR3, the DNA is TGTGCCAGCAGTTCGGGACAGGGCAATTCACCCCTCCACTTT. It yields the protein CASSSGQGNSPLHF.

CDR3 loop: CASSLEGGGEKLFF. In DNA, the CDR3 is TGCGCCAGCAGCTTGGAGGGAGGTGGGGAAAAACTGTTTTTT. The rearrangement uses TRBV5-1 and TRBJ1-4; D is ambiguous. The CDR3 runs 14 residues. Per the germline V gene, CDR1 is SGHRS and CDR2 is YFSETQ. Trimming left V 0 bases short and J 8 bases short, with 11 bases between.

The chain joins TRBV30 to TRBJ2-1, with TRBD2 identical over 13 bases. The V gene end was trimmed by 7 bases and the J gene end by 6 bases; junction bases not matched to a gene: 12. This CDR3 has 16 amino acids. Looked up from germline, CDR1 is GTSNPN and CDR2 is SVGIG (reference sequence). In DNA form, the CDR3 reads TGTGCCTTCACTAGCGGGGGGGCCGAATGGGGCAATGAGCAGTTCTTC. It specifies CAFTSGGAEWGNEQFF. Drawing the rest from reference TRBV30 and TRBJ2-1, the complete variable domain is SQTIHQWPATLVQPVGSPLSLECTVEGTSNPNLYWYRQAAGRGLQLLFYSVGIGQISSEVPQNLSASRPQDRQFILSSKKLLLSDSGFYLCAFTSGGAEWGNEQFFGPGTRLTVL.

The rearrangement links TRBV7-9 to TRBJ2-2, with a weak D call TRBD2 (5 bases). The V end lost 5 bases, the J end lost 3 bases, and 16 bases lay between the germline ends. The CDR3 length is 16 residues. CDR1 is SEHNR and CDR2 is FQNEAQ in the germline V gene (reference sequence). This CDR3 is CASSLLRGRDTGELFF. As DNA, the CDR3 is TGTGCCAGCAGCCTTCTTCGGGGTAGGGACACCGGGGAGCTGTTTTTT.

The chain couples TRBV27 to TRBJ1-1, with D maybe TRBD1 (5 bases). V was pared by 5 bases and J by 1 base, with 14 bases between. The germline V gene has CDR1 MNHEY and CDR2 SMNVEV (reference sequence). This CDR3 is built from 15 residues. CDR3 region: CASSPSTATNTEAFF. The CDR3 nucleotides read TGTGCCAGCAGTCCCTCGACAGCTACGAACACTGAAGCTTTCTTT.

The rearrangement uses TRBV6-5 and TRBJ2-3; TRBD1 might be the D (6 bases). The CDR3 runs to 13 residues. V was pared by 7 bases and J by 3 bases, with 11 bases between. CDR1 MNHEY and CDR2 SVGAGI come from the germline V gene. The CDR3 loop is CASISRGTDTQYF. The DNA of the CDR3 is TGTGCCAGCATTAGCAGGGGTACAGATACGCAGTATTTT.

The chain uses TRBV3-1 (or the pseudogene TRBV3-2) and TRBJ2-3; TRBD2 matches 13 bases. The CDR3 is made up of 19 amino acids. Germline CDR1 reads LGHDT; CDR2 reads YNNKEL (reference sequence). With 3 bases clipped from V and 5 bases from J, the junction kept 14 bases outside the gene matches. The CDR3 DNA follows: TGTGCCAGCAGCCAGTACCAGGGGACTAGCGGGGACTTTGGAGATACGCAGTATTTT. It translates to CASSQYQGTSGDFGDTQYF.

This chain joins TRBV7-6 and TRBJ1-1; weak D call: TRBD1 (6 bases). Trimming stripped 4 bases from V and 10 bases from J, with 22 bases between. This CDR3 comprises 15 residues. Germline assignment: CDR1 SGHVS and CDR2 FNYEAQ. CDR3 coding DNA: TGTGCCAGCAGCTACACCGTGGACGGCAGGGGATCAGCTTTCTTT. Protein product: CASSYTVDGRGSAFF.

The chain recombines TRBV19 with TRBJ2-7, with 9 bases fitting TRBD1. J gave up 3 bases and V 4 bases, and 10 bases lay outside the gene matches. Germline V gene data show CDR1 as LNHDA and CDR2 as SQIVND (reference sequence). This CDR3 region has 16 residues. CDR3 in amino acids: CASSTLSTGGFYEQYF. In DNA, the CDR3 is TGTGCCAGTAGTACTCTCTCGACAGGGGGGTTCTACGAGCAGTACTTC.

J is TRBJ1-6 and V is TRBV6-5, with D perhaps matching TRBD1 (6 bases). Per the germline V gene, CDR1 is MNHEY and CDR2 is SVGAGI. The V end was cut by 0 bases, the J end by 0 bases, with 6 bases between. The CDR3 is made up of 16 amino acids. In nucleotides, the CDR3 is TGTGCCAGCAGTTACTCCAGGGGCTCCTATAATTCACCCCTCCACTTT. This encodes CASSYSRGSYNSPLHF.

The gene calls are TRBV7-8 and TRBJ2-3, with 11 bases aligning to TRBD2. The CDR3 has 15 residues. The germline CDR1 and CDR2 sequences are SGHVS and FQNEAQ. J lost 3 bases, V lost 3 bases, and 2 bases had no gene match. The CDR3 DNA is TGTGCCAGCAGCTTTCTAGCGGGGGGTACAGATACGCAGTATTTT. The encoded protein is CASSFLAGGTDTQYF.

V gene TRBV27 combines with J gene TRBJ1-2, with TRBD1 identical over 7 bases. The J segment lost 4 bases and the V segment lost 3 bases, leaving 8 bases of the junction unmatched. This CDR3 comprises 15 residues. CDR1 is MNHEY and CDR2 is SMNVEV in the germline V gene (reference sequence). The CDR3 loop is CASSFRTGLGYGYTF. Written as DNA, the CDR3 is TGTGCCAGCAGTTTCAGGACAGGTTTGGGCTATGGCTACACCTTC.

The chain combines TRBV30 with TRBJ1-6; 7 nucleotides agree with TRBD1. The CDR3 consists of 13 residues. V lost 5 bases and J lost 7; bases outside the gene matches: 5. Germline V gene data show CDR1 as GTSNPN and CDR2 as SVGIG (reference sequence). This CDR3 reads CAWAGTVNSPLHF. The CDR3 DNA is TGTGCCTGGGCCGGGACAGTGAATTCACCCCTCCACTTT.

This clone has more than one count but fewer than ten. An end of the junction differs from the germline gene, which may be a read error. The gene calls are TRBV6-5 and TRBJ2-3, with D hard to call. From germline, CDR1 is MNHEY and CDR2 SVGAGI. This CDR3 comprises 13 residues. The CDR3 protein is CASSRLSTDTQYF. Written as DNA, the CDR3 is TGTGCCAGCAGTCGACTCAGCACTGATACGCAGTATTTT.

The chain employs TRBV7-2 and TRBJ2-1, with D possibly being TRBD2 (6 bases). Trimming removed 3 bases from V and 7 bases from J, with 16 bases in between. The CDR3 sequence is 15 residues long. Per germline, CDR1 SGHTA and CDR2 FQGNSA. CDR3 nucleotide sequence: TGTGCCAGCAGCTTCATCGGGACTCCACATAATGAGCAGTTCTTC. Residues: CASSFIGTPHNEQFF.

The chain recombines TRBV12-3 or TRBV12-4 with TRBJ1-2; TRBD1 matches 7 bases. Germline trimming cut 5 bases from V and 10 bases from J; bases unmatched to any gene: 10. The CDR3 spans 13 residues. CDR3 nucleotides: TGTGCCAGCAGTACCGGGACAGTTCAGATCTACACCTTC. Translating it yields CASSTGTVQIYTF.

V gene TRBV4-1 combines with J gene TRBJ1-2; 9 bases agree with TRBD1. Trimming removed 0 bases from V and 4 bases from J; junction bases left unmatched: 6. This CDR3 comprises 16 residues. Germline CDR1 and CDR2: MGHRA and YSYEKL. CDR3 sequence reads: CASSQEGTGGTYGYTF. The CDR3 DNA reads TGCGCCAGCAGCCAAGAAGGTACAGGGGGCACCTATGGCTACACCTTC.

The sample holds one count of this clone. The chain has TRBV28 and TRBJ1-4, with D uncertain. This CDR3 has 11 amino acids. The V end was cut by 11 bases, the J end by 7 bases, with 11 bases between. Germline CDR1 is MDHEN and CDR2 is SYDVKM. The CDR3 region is CAGRRGEKLFF. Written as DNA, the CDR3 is TGTGCCGGACGACGGGGTGAAAAACTGTTTTTT.

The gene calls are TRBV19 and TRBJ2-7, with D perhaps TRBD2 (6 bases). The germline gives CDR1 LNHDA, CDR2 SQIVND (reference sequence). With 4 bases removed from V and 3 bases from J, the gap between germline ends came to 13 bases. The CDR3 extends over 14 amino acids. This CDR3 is CASSTSVSHYEQYF. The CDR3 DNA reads TGTGCCAGTAGTACTAGCGTCTCCCACTACGAGCAGTACTTC.

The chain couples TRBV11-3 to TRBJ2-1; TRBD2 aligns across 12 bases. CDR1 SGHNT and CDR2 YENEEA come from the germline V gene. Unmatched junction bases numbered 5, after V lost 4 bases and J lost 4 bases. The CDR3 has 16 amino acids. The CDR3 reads CASSSWTSGAYNEQFF. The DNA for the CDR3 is TGTGCCAGCAGCTCTTGGACTAGCGGGGCATACAATGAGCAGTTCTTC. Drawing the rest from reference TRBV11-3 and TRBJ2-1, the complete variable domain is EAGVVQSPRYKIIEKKQPVAFWCNPISGHNTLYWYLQNLGQGPELLIRYENEEAVDDSQLPKDRFSAERLKGVDSTLKIQPAELGDSAVYLCASSSWTSGAYNEQFFGPGTRLTVL.